The 7 T cell receptor beta chains presented below share a single source sample, sequenced in a study of T cell changes during pregnancy in multiple sclerosis. Sequenced by immunoSEQ multiplex PCR; TCRdb stores in-frame clones only, minus some. Of tens of thousands of clones in the sample, around 94% were seen once. The material sequenced was CD8+ T cells from peripheral blood mononuclear cells, taken after pregnancy. The receptors were sampled from a female donor with multiple sclerosis, enrolled in a pregnancy study.

This rearrangement joins TRBV9 to TRBJ1-2; D uncertain. V was pared by 3 bases and J by 1 base, with 10 bases between. This CDR3 contains 14 residues. Germline V CDR1 and CDR2: SGDLS, YYNGEE. The CDR3 bases are TGTGCCAGCAGCGCGGGGAAATATAACTATGGCTACACCTTC. The encoded protein is CASSAGKYNYGYTF.

The chain is built from TRBV5-4 and TRBJ2-1; TRBD2 matches 7 bases. This CDR3 spans 15 amino acids. The germline V gene encodes CDR1 SGHNT and CDR2 YYREEE (reference sequence). Trimming cost V 1 base and J 3 bases; bases outside gene matches: 4. CDR3 bases: TGTGCCAGCAGCTTGAAGCGGGAACTCTACAATGAGCAGTTCTTC. Translated: CASSLKRELYNEQFF.

For the CDR3, the DNA is TGCGCCAGCAGTGAAACAGGGGTACAGCAGTACTTC. Translating gives CASSETGVQQYF. V is TRBV10-1 and J is TRBJ2-7; 7 bases map to TRBD1. CDR1 and CDR2 from the germline V gene are WNHNN and SYGVQD (reference sequence). V shed 3 bases and J 8 bases; nucleotides not matched to a gene: 4. This CDR3 comprises 12 residues.

This clone has a single count. This chain joins TRBV27 and TRBJ2-7, with 9 bases aligning to TRBD1. J lost 2 bases, V lost 0 bases, and 2 bases had no gene match. The CDR3 covers 15 residues. Per the germline V gene, CDR1 is MNHEY and CDR2 is SMNVEV (reference sequence). This chain's CDR3 is CASSLSWDRAYEQYF. The CDR3 DNA sequence: TGTGCCAGCAGTTTATCGTGGGACAGGGCCTACGAGCAGTACTTC.

This clone was observed once. The J gene is TRBJ2-7, the V gene TRBV5-5; 12 bases line up with TRBD1. V dropped 4 bases and J dropped 9; count of bases not matched to a gene: 11. The CDR3 consists of 15 residues. Germline V gene data show CDR1 as SGHKS and CDR2 as YYEKEE (reference sequence). CDR3 DNA: TGTGCCAGCAGCAGAACCGGGACAGGGGGCCACCCGCAGTACTTC. Translation gives CASSRTGTGGHPQYF.

This clone was counted a few times. The chain is built from TRBV11-2 and TRBJ2-7; 9 bases map to TRBD1. The CDR3 consists of 14 residues. V shed 4 bases, J shed 1 base, and the junction held 2 bases outside the gene matches. The germline gives CDR1 SGHAT, CDR2 FQNNGV. CDR3 protein: CASSSGTGSYEQYF. In nucleotides, the CDR3 is TGTGCCAGCAGCTCCGGGACAGGGTCCTACGAGCAGTACTTC.

The chain recombines TRBV15 with TRBJ2-3, with 8 bases matching TRBD2. V lost 0 bases and J lost 2; bases outside the gene matches: 4. CDR3 length equals 16 residues. Germline CDR1 is LNHNV and CDR2 is YYDKDF (reference sequence). The CDR3 DNA sequence: TGTGCCACCAGCAGAGAGGCGGGAGGATTCACAGATACGCAGTATTTT. This encodes CATSREAGGFTDTQYF.